This T cell receptor beta chain comes out of a study of T-cell reconstitution after alpha-beta-depleted transplantation in children. The library targeted TCRbeta and was prepared with unique molecular identifiers. TCRdb ran MiXCR on the PCR reads and lists one entry per CDR3 protein. The sample has fewer than 500,000 distinct CDR3 sequences, over 40% seen once. Turning to this clonotype: Its cognate antigen is unknown.

Study conclusions and caveats: About two months after transplant, alpha-beta T cells reportedly came from several hundred expanded graft clones. Day-60 TCRbeta diversity that was high in some patients was derived from surviving recipient T cells and thymic progenitors. From newly produced T cells came most of the T-cell counts and diversity one year after transplant.

CDR3 length equals 16 residues. The ends lost 1 base at V and 5 bases at J; junction bases unmatched: 9. Germline V CDR1 and CDR2: LGHNA, YNFKEQ. The source of this sequence is a girl aged 2-9 years with aplastic anemia, due to receive a stem cell transplant. The rearrangement joins TRBV4-2 to TRBJ2-5, with 8 bases fitting TRBD1. Sequences were derived from PBMCs, sampled before TCRalphabeta/CD19-depleted stem cell transplant. The CDR3 DNA follows: TGTGCCAGCAGCCAAGGAGGTCAGGGGGCGGAGGAGACCCAGTACTTC. Its translation is CASSQGGQGAEETQYF.